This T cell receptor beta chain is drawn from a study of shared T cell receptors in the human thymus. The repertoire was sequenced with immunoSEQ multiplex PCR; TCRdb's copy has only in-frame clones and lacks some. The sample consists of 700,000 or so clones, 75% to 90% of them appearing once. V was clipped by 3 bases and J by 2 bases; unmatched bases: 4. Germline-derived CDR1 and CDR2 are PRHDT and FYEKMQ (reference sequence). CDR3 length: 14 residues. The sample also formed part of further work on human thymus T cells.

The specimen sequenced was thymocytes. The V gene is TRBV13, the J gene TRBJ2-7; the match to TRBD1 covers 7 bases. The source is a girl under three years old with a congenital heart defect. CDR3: CASSLGDRAYEQYF. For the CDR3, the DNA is TGTGCCAGCAGCTTGGGAGACAGGGCCTACGAGCAGTACTTC.